Following are 14 T cell receptor beta chains from one sample sequenced in a study of identifying expanded T cells in peripheral blood. The table came from immunoSEQ multiplex PCR; TCRdb's copy has only in-frame clones and leaves some out. This sample carries about 97,000 clones, around 88% of them seen once, and the ten largest clones take approximately 18%. Sample: blood. Every receptor here comes from a person aged 18 to 70 in good health.

The CDR3 bases are TGTGCCAGCAGTACACTCGGACAGCGCAGCTCCTACGAGCAGTACTTC. Amino acid sequence: CASSTLGQRSSYEQYF. This chain uses TRBV6-6 with TRBJ2-7; D may be TRBD1 (6 bases). Germline-derived CDR1 and CDR2 are MNHNY and SVGAGI (reference sequence). This CDR3 spans 16 amino acids. V was trimmed by 5 bases and J by 0 bases, leaving 17 bases between them.

The rearrangement joins TRBV6-5 to TRBJ2-1; D is undetermined. The germline V gene has CDR1 MNHEY and CDR2 SVGAGI. V lost 4 bases and J 3 bases, leaving 10 bases between the germline ends. CDR3 size: 14 residues. The CDR3 DNA follows: TGTGCCAGCAGTTCAGAAGGAATCTACAATGAGCAGTTCTTC. Its translation: CASSSEGIYNEQFF.

This chain uses TRBV4-1 with TRBJ2-1; 10 nucleotides match TRBD1. J lost 2 bases, V lost 4 bases, and 8 bases had no gene match. Germline CDR1 and CDR2: MGHRA and YSYEKL. CDR3 length: 17 amino acids. The CDR3, as DNA: TGCGCCAGCAGCCGCCAGGAGACAGGGGGCGCCTACAATGAGCAGTTCTTC. This gives the protein CASSRQETGGAYNEQFF.

The rearrangement links TRBV19 to TRBJ1-1; no firm D call. With 5 bases removed from V and 1 base from J, the gap between germline ends came to 14 bases. Germline V CDR1 and CDR2: LNHDA, SQIVND (reference sequence). CDR3 length: 15 residues. The DNA for the CDR3 is TGTGCCAGTAGTTTAGGGTCTGAGGAGAACACTGAAGCTTTCTTT. Its protein is CASSLGSEENTEAFF.

The V gene is TRBV7-2, the J gene TRBJ2-2; D remains ambiguous. The CDR3 has 16 residues. V was clipped by 0 bases and J by 4 bases, with 12 bases between them. Germline V gives CDR1 SGHTA, CDR2 FQGNSA. The CDR3 is CASSLAPSGSTGELFF. In DNA form, the CDR3 reads TGTGCCAGCAGCTTAGCACCTAGTGGTAGCACCGGGGAGCTGTTTTTT. The full variable domain, in which reference TRBV7-2 and TRBJ2-2 provide the parts outside the CDR3, is GAGVSQSPSNKVTEKGKDVELRCDPISGHTALYWYRQSLGQGLEFLIYFQGNSAPDKSGLPSDRFSAERTGGSVSTLTIQRTQQEDSAVYLCASSLAPSGSTGELFFGEGSRLTVL.

V is TRBV6-5 and J is TRBJ1-1; TRBD1 is a possible D gene (5 bases). The CDR3 is 13 residues long. The ends were cut back, 7 bases at V and 5 bases at J, with 14 bases in the middle. Looked up from germline, CDR1 is MNHEY and CDR2 is SVGAGI. The CDR3 protein is CASIPLGGTEAFF. The CDR3 DNA follows: TGTGCCAGCATTCCACTGGGGGGAACTGAAGCTTTCTTT.

V usage is TRBV7-6 and J usage is TRBJ2-7; 9 bases map to TRBD1. Germline loops: CDR1 SGHVS, CDR2 FNYEAQ. V shed 1 base, J shed 7 bases, and the junction held 8 bases outside the gene matches. The CDR3 is 15 residues long. As DNA, the CDR3 is TGTGCCAGCAGCTTAGGGACAGGGGTGTTCCCGGAGCAGTACTTC. Translated: CASSLGTGVFPEQYF.

This chain uses TRBV18 with TRBJ1-5; D is unresolved. This CDR3 is built from 14 residues. V gave up 3 bases and J gave up 2 bases, with 8 bases separating them. The germline CDR1 and CDR2 sequences are KGHSH and LQKENI. The CDR3 is CASSPGRGNQPQHF. CDR3 nucleotide sequence: TGTGCCAGCTCACCCGGACGGGGCAATCAGCCCCAGCATTTT.

The rearrangement uses TRBV19 and TRBJ2-7; TRBD1 agrees at 11 bases. Losses at the gene ends were 5 bases for V and 0 bases for J; bases not matched to a gene: 9. Germline-derived CDR1 and CDR2 are LNHDA and SQIVND (reference sequence). The CDR3 is 17 residues long. The CDR3 bases are TGTGCCAGTAGTGGCGGACAGGGGGCTTTGGGCTCCTACGAGCAGTACTTC. This gives the protein CASSGGQGALGSYEQYF.

The J gene is TRBJ1-2, the V gene TRBV6-6, with no clear D. Germline assignment: CDR1 MNHNY and CDR2 SVGAGI (reference sequence). The CDR3 has 13 residues. V was pared by 6 bases and J by 8 bases, with 16 bases between. The CDR3 DNA follows: TGTGCCAGCAGCCGCGAGTTAGATCGAGGCTACACCTTC. It specifies CASSRELDRGYTF.

This clone was observed once. V and J are TRBV7-6 and TRBJ1-3; D is unclear. Germline values: CDR1 SGHVS, CDR2 FNYEAQ. The CDR3 has 18 amino acids. The V gene lost 5 bases and the J gene lost 0 bases, with 20 bases spanning the gap. The CDR3 DNA follows: TGTGCCAGCAGCACCACCCCCGGACGAGACCCCTCTGGAAACACCATATATTTT. This gives the protein CASSTTPGRDPSGNTIYF.

The chain couples TRBV7-2 to TRBJ2-7; TRBD1 or TRBD2 may be the D gene (7 bases each). Between the trimmed V and J ends, which lost 3 bases and 0 bases, there was a span of 21 bases. This CDR3 contains 18 residues. Germline V gives CDR1 SGHTA, CDR2 FQGNSA. The CDR3 coding sequence is TGTGCCAGCAGCTTTCGCCAACCAGGGGGGGAGAGCTCCTACGAGCAGTACTTC. It translates to CASSFRQPGGESSYEQYF.

Here the CDR3 DNA reads TGCGCCAGCAGCGGGGGACAGGAAGAGACCCAGTACTTC. The encoded protein is CASSGGQEETQYF. The gene calls are TRBV5-1 and TRBJ2-5, with 8 bases matching TRBD1. The CDR3 covers 13 residues. Germline CDR1 SGHRS, CDR2 YFSETQ. V shed 4 bases and J 3 bases; nucleotides not matched to a gene: 2.

This chain joins TRBV4-3 and TRBJ2-7; D is perhaps TRBD1 (6 bases). V lost 2 bases, J lost 2 bases, and 13 bases lay in between. The CDR3 is 15 amino acids. Germline values: CDR1 LGHNA, CDR2 YSLEER. The CDR3 DNA is TGCGCCAGCAGCCAATGGCAGGGGCCAACCTACGAGCAGTACTTC. Translating gives CASSQWQGPTYEQYF.